This T cell receptor (beta chain) was identified during a study of tumor and adjacent non-tumor tissue in lung cancer. In the study overall: Patients comprised about eleven adenocarcinoma, 2 squamous cell carcinoma and 1 small cell lung cancer. Millions of productive TCRbeta reads were obtained per sample on average. Study-wide results and caveats: TCR diversity was significantly greater in tumor than normal lung tissue. Tumor TCR diversity, when higher, was linked to shorter survival.

Within the sample, this clonotype is medium-sized. What it recognizes is unknown. V shed 4 bases and J shed 4 bases, with 11 bases lying between them. Germline CDR1 SGHDN, CDR2 FVKESK. This CDR3 contains 15 residues. The library came from three nested PCR rounds adapted from ARM-PCR protocols. TCRdb used MiXCR to reprocess the multiplex PCR reads, holding one entry per CDR3 protein. The sample shows around 74,000 distinct CDR3 sequences, under 70% of them seen only once. No cell sorting was done before RNA was extracted from the tissue. This clonotype originated in a woman aged 70-85 years with non-small cell lung cancer. This chain connects TRBV14 to TRBJ2-6; possible D gene TRBD2, 6 bases. The specimen sequenced was lung tumor tissue. CDR3 in DNA: TGTGCCAGCAGCCCAAGGAGGGCGGGGGCCAACGTCCTGACTTTC. Its protein is CASSPRRAGANVLTF.